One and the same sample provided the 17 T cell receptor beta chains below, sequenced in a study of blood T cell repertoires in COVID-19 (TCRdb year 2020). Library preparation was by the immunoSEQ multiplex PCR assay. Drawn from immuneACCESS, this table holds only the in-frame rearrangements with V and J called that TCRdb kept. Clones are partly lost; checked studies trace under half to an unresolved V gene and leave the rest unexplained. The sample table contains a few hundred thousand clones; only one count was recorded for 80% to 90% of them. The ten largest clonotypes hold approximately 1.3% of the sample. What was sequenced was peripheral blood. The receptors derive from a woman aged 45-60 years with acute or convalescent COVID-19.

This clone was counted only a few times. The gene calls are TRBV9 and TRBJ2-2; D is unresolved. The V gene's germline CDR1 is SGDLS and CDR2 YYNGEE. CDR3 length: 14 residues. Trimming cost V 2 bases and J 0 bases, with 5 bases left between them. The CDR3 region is CASSVTPNTGELFF. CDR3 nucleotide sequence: TGTGCCAGCAGCGTGACTCCGAACACCGGGGAGCTGTTTTTT.

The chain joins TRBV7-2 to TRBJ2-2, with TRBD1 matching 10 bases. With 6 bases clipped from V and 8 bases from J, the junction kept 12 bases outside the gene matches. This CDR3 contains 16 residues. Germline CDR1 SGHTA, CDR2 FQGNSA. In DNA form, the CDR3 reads TGTGCCAGCAGGGGGATAGGGACAGGGGTTACGGGGGAGCTGTTTTTT. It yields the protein CASRGIGTGVTGELFF.

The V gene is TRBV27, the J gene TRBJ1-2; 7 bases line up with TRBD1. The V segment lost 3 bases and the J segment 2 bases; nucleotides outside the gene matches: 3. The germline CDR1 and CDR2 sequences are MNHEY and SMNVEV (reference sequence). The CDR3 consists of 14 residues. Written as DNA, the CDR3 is TGTGCCAGCAGTTTCCTGACAGGGAACTATGGCTACACCTTC. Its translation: CASSFLTGNYGYTF.

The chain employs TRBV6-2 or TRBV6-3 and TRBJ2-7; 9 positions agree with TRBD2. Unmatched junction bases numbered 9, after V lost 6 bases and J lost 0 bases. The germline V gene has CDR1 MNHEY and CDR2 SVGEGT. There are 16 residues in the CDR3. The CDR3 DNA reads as TGTGCCAGCAGCGCCACCGCTAGCGGGATCTCCTACGAGCAGTACTTC. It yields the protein CASSATASGISYEQYF.

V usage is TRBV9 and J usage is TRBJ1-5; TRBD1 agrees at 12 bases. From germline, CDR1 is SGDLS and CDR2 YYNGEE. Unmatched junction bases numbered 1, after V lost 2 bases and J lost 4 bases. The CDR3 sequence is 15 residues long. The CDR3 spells CASSVGQGANQPQHF. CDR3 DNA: TGTGCCAGCAGCGTGGGACAGGGGGCGAATCAGCCCCAGCATTTT.

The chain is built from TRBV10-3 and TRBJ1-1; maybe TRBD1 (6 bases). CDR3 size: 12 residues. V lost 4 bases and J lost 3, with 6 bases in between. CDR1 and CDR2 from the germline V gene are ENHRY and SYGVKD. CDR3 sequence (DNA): TGTGCCATCAGTGCAGGGGACACTGAAGCTTTCTTT. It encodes CAISAGDTEAFF.

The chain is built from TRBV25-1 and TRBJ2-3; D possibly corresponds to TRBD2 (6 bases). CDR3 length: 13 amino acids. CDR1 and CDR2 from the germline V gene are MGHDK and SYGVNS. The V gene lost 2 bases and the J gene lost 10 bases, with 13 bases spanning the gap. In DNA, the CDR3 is TGTGCCAGCAGTGAAGGAGGGGACTGGGCGCAGTATTTT. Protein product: CASSEGGDWAQYF. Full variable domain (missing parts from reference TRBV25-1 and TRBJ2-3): EADIYQTPRYLVIGTGKKITLECSQTMGHDKMYWYQQDPGMELHLIHYSYGVNSTEKGDLSSESTVSRIRTEHFPLTLESARPSHTSQYLCASSEGGDWAQYFGPGTRLTVL.

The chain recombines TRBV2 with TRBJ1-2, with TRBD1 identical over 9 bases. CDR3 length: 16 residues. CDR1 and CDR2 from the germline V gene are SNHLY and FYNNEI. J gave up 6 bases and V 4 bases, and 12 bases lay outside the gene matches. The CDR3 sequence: CASSAHQTGGRDGYTF. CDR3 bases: TGTGCCAGCAGTGCACATCAGACAGGGGGAAGGGATGGCTACACCTTC.

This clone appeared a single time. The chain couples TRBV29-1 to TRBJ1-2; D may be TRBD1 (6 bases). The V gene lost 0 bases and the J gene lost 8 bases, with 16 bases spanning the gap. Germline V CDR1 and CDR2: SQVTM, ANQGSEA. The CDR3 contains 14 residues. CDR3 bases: TGCAGCGTTGAAGATCGGCAGGGGAAAATGGGCTACACCTTC. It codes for CSVEDRQGKMGYTF. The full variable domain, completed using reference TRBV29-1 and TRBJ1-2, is SAVISQKPSRDICQRGTSLTIQCQVDSQVTMMFWYRQQPGQSLTLIATANQGSEATYESGFVIDKFPISRPNLTFSTLTVSNMSPEDSSIYLCSVEDRQGKMGYTFGSGTRLTVV.

The chain's CDR3 is CATLDRSNTEAFF. CDR3 sequence (DNA): TGTGCCACTCTCGACAGGTCCAACACTGAAGCTTTCTTT. The rearrangement uses TRBV19 and TRBJ1-1, with TRBD1 as a possible D gene (6 bases). This CDR3 is built from 13 residues. CDR1 and CDR2 from the germline V gene are LNHDA and SQIVND (reference sequence). V lost 10 bases and J 2 bases, leaving 14 bases between the germline ends.

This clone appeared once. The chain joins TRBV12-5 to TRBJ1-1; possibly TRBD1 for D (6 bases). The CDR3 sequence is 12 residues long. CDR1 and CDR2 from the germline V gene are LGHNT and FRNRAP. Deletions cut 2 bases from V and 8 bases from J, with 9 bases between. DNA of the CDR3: TGTGCTAGTGGTTTGCCCGGACAGGAAGCTTTCTTT. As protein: CASGLPGQEAFF.

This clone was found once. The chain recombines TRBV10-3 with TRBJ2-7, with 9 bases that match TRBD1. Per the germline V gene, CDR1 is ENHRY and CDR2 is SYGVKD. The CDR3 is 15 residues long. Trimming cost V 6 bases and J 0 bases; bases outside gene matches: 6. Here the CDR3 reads CAIRGGQGFSYEQYF. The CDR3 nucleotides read TGTGCCATCAGGGGGGGACAGGGATTCTCCTACGAGCAGTACTTC.

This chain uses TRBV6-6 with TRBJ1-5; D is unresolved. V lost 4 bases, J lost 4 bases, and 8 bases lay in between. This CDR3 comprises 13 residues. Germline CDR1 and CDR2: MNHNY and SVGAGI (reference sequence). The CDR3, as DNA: TGTGCCAGCAGTTTAGAAAGAAATCAGCCCCAGCATTTT. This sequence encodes CASSLERNQPQHF.

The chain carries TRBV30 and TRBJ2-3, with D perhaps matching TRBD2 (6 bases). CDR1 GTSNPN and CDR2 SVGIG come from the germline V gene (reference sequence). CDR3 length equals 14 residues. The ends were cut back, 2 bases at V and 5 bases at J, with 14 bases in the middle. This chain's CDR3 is CAWSSDGSGDTQYF. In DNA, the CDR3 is TGTGCCTGGAGTAGCGACGGGAGTGGAGATACGCAGTATTTT.

CDR3 protein: CASGLSGTGELFF. In DNA, the CDR3 is TGTGCTAGTGGTTTGAGCGGGACCGGGGAGCTGTTTTTT. This chain joins TRBV12-5 and TRBJ2-2; D possibly corresponds to TRBD2 (6 bases). Germline V lookup: CDR1 LGHNT, CDR2 FRNRAP. The CDR3 spans 13 residues. V was cut by 2 bases and J by 5 bases, with 6 bases left in between.

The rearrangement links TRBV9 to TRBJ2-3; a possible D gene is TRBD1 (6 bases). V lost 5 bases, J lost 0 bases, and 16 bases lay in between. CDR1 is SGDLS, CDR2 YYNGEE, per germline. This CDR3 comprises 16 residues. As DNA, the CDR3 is TGTGCCAGCAGTCACTACCGGGACACCAGCACAGATACGCAGTATTTT. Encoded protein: CASSHYRDTSTDTQYF.

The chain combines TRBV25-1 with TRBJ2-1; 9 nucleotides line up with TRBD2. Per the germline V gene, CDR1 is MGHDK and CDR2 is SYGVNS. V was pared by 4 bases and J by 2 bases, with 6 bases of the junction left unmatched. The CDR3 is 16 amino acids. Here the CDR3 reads CASSGSGGSAYNEQFF. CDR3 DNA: TGTGCCAGCAGTGGGAGCGGGGGGAGCGCCTACAATGAGCAGTTCTTC.